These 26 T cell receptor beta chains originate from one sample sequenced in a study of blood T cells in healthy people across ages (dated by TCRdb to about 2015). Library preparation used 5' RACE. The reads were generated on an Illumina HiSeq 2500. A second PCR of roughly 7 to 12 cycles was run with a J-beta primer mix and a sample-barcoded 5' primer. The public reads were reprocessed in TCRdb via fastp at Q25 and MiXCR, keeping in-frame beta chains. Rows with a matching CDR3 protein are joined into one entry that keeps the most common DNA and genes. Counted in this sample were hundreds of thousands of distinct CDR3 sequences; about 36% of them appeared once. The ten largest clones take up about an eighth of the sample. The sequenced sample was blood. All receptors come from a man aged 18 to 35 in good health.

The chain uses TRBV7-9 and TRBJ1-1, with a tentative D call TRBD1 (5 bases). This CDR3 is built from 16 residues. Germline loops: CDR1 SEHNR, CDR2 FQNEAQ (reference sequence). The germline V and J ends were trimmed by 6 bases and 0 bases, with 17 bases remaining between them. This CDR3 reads CASSPPGQGLNTEAFF. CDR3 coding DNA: TGTGCCAGCAGTCCGCCCGGTCAGGGATTGAACACTGAAGCTTTCTTT.

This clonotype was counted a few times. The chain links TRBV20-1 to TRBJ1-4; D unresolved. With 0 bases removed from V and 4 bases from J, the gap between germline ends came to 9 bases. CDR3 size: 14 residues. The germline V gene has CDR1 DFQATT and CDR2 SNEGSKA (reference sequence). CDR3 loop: CSARDLRLNEKLFF. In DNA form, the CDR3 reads TGCAGTGCTAGAGATTTACGGCTTAATGAAAAACTGTTTTTT.

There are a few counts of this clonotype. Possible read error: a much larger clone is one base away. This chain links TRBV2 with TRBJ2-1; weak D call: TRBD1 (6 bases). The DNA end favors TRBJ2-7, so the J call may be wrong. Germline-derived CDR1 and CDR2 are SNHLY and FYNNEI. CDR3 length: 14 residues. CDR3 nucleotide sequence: TGTGCCAGCAGCCCTAGGACAGTCTACAATGAGCAGTACTTC. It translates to CASSPRTVYNEQYF.

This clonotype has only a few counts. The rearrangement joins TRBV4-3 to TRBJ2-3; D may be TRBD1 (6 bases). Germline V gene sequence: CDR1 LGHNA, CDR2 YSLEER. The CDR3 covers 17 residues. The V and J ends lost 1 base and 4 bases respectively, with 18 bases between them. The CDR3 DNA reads TGCGCCAGCAGCCAAGGCGTGGGCAGGGGTTTCGCAGATACGCAGTATTTT. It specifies CASSQGVGRGFADTQYF.

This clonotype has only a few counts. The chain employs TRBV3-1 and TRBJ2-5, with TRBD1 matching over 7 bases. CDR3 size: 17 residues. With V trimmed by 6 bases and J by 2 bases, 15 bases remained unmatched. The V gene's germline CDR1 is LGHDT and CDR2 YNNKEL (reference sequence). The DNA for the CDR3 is TGTGCCAGCAGTAACGACAGGGCGCCGCTTGAACAAGAGACCCAGTACTTC. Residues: CASSNDRAPLEQETQYF.

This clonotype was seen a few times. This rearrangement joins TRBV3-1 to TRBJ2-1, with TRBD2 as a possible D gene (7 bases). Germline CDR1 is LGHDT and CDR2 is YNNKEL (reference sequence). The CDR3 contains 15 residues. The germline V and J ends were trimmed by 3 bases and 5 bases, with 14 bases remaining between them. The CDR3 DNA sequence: TGTGCCAGCAGCCAGGGGGGGGCCATCGACAATGAGCAGTTCTTC. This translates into CASSQGGAIDNEQFF.

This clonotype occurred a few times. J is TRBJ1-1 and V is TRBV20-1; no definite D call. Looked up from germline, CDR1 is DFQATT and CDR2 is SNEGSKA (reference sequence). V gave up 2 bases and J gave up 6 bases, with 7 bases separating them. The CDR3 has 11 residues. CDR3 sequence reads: CSARRVAEAFF. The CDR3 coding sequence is TGCAGTGCTAGAAGGGTCGCTGAAGCTTTCTTT.

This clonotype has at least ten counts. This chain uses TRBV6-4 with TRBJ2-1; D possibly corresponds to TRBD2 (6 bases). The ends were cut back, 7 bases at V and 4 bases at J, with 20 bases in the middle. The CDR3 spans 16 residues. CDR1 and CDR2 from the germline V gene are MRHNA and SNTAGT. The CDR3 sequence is CASTQRGTRGYNEQFF. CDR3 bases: TGTGCCAGCACTCAGCGCGGGACCCGGGGTTACAATGAGCAGTTCTTC.

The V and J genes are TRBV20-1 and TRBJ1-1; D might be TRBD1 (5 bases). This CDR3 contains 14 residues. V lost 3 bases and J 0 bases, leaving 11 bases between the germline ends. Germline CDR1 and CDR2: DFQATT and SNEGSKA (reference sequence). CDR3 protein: CSARKGPMNTEAFF. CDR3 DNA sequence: TGCAGTGCTAGGAAGGGGCCAATGAACACTGAAGCTTTCTTT.

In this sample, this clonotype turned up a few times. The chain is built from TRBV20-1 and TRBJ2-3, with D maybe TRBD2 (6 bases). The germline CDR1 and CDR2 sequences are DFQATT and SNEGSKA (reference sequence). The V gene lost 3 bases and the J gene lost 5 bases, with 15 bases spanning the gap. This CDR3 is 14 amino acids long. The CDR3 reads CSASRLARGDTQYF. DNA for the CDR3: TGCAGTGCTAGCAGGCTAGCGCGGGGAGATACGCAGTATTTT.

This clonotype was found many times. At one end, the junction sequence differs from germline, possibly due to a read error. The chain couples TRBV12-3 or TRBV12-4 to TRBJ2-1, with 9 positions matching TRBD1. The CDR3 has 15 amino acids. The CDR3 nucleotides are TGCGCCAGCAGCTCCGGGACAGGGCCCTACAATGAGCAGTTCTTC. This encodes CASSSGTGPYNEQFF.

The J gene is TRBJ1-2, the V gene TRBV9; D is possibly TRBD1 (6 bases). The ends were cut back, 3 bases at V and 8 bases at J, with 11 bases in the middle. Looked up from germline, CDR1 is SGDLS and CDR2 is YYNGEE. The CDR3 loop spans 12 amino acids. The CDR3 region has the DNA TGTGCCAGCAGCGCACAGGGATGGGGCTACACCTTC. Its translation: CASSAQGWGYTF.

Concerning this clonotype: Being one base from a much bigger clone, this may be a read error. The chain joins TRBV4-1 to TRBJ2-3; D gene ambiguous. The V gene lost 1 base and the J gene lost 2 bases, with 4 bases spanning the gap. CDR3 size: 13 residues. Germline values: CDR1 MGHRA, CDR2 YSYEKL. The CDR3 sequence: CASSQGLTDTQYF. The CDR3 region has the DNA TGCGCCAGCAGCCAAGGTCTCACAGATACGCAGTATTTT.

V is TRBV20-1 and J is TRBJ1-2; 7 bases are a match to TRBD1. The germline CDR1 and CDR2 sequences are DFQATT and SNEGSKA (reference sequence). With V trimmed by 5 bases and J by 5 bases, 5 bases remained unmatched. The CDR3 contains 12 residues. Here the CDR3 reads CSALQGFYGYTF. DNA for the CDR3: TGCAGTGCTCTACAGGGGTTTTATGGCTACACCTTC.

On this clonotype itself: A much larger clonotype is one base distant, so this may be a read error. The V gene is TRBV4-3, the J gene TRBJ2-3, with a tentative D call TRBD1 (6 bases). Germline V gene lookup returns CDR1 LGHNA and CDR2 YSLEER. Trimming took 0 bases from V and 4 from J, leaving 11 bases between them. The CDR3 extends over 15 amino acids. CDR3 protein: CASSQDRGMADTQYF. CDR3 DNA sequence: TGCGCCAGCAGCCAAGACAGGGGAATGGCAGATACGCAGTATTTT.

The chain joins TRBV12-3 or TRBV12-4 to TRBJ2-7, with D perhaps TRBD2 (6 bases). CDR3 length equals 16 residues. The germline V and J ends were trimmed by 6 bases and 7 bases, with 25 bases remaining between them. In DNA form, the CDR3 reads TGTGCCAGCAGCCCGATACTTGGGCGGGGCTACAATGAGCAGTACTTC. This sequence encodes CASSPILGRGYNEQYF.

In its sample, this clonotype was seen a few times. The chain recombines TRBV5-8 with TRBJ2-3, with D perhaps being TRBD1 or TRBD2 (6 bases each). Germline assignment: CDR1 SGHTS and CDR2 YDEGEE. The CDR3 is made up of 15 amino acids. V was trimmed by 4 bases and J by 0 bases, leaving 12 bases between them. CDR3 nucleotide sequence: TGTGCCAGCAGCCCGGGGGCAGTTAGCACAGATACGCAGTATTTT. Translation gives CASSPGAVSTDTQYF.

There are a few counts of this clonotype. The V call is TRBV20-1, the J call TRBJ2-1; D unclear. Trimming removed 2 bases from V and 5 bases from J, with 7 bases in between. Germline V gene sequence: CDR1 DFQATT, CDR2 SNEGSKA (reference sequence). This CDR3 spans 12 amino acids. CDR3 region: CSARLPNNEQFF. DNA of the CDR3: TGCAGTGCTAGACTCCCTAACAATGAGCAGTTCTTC.

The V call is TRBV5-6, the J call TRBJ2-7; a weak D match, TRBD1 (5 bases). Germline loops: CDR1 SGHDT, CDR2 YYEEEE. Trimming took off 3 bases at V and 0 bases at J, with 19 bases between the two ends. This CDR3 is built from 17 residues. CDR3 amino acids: CASSWTTAGMSSYEQYF. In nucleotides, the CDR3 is TGTGCCAGCAGCTGGACGACAGCCGGTATGAGCTCCTACGAGCAGTACTTC.

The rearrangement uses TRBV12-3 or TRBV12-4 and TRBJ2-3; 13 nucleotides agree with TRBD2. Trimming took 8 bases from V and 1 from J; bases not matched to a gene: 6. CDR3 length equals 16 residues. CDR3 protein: CASALTSGGRTDTQYF. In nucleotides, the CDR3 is TGTGCCAGCGCACTGACTAGCGGGGGGCGCACAGATACGCAGTATTTT.

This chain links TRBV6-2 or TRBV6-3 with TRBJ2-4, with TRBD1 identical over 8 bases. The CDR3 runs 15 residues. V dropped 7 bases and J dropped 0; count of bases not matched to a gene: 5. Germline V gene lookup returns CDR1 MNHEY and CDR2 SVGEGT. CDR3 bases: TGTGCCAGCACCCAGGACAGGGCAGCCAAAAACATTCAGTACTTC. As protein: CASTQDRAAKNIQYF.

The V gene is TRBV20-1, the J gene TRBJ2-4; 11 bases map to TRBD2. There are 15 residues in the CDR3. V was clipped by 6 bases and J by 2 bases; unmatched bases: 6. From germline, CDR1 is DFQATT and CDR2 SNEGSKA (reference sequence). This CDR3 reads CSASSGGQSKNIQYF. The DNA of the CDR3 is TGCAGTGCCTCTAGCGGGGGGCAGTCCAAAAACATTCAGTACTTC.

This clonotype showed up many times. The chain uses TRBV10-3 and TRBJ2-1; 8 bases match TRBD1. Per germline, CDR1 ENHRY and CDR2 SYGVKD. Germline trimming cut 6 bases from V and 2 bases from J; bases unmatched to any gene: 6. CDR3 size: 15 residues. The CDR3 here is CAIRGQAFTYNEQFF. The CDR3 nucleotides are TGTGCCATCAGGGGACAGGCTTTCACCTACAATGAGCAGTTCTTC.

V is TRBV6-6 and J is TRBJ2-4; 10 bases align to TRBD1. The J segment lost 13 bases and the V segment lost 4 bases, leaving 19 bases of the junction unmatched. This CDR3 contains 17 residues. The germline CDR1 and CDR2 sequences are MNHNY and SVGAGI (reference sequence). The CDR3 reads CASSSYSTGTGDSGQYF. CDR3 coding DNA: TGTGCCAGCAGTTCATATTCGACCGGGACAGGGGATTCTGGGCAGTACTTC.

The CDR3 bases are TGCGCCAGCAGTCGGGAAACTAGTTCGAAAGGGGGCAATGAGCAGTTCTTC. This translates into CASSRETSSKGGNEQFF. The chain employs TRBV4-3 and TRBJ2-1; TRBD1 is a possible D gene (6 bases). V was trimmed by 6 bases and J by 6 bases, leaving 24 bases between them. The germline V gene encodes CDR1 LGHNA and CDR2 YSLEER. The CDR3 contains 17 residues.

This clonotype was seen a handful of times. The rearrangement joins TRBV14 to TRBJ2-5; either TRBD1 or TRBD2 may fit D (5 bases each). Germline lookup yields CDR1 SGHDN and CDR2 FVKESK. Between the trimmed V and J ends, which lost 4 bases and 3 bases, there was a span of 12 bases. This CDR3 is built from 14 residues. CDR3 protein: CASSPLLGEETQYF. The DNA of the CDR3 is TGTGCCAGCAGCCCACTATTGGGGGAAGAGACCCAGTACTTC.